These 8 T cell receptor beta chains were all obtained from the same sample, sequenced in a study of siplizumab effects on memory and regulatory T cells. Profiling relied on immunoSEQ multiplex PCR, and the TCRdb table lists in-frame clones only, not all of them. The sample contains tens of thousands of clones, roughly 90% of which appear only once. The sequencing sample was made of Tregs sorted from blood. The source of these receptors is a human donor in good health.

This rearrangement joins TRBV7-6 to TRBJ2-3; D is perhaps TRBD2 (6 bases). V was clipped by 5 bases and J by 0 bases, with 9 bases between them. CDR3 length: 14 amino acids. CDR1 and CDR2 (germline): SGHVS, FNYEAQ. CDR3 bases: TGTGCCAGCAGCACGACTAGGAGCACAGATACGCAGTATTTT. As protein: CASSTTRSTDTQYF.

The chain combines TRBV7-2 with TRBJ1-6, with D unclear. With 5 bases removed from V and 5 bases from J, the gap between germline ends came to 19 bases. CDR1 is SGHTA, CDR2 FQGNSA, per germline. The CDR3 is 17 residues long. The CDR3 sequence is CASSANKFLTDNSPLHF. CDR3 DNA sequence: TGTGCCAGCAGCGCCAACAAGTTCCTTACGGATAATTCACCCCTCCACTTT.

The chain recombines TRBV5-6 with TRBJ1-1; 7 bases are a match to TRBD1. Germline loops: CDR1 SGHDT, CDR2 YYEEEE. With V trimmed by 4 bases and J by 0 bases, 6 bases remained unmatched. The CDR3 spans 15 residues. In DNA, the CDR3 is TGTGCCAGCAGCGAGTTGGACAGGCTGAACACTGAAGCTTTCTTT. Translated, it gives CASSELDRLNTEAFF.

The chain couples TRBV9 to TRBJ1-6; tentative D call: TRBD1 (5 bases). The V end was cut by 1 base, the J end by 0 bases, with 11 bases between. From germline, CDR1 is SGDLS and CDR2 YYNGEE. The CDR3 runs 17 residues. Written as DNA, the CDR3 is TGTGCCAGCAGCGTACACAACAGGAGCTCCTATAATTCACCCCTCCACTTT. Amino acid sequence: CASSVHNRSSYNSPLHF.

The rearrangement links TRBV7-3 to TRBJ1-1, with unresolved D. The V end lost 5 bases, the J end lost 2 bases, and 9 bases lay between the germline ends. Germline V gene sequence: CDR1 SGHTA, CDR2 FQGTGA. The CDR3 consists of 13 residues. The CDR3 sequence: CASSLFTNTEAFF. In DNA, the CDR3 is TGTGCCAGCAGCCTATTTACAAACACTGAAGCTTTCTTT.

The chain uses TRBV7-3 and TRBJ2-4; D tentatively reads TRBD1 or TRBD2 (5 bases each). V dropped 0 bases and J dropped 0 bases, with 9 bases sitting between them. Per germline, CDR1 SGHTA and CDR2 FQGTGA. The CDR3 loop spans 16 amino acids. The CDR3, as DNA: TGTGCCAGCAGCTTAACGGGGGAAATAGCCAAAAACATTCAGTACTTC. Translation gives CASSLTGEIAKNIQYF.

The rearrangement uses TRBV20-1 and TRBJ2-3; D is unresolved. The V gene lost 6 bases and the J gene lost 4 bases, with 8 bases spanning the gap. The CDR3 is 11 residues long. Germline V gene data show CDR1 as DFQATT and CDR2 as SNEGSKA (reference sequence). The CDR3 DNA sequence: TGCAGTGCCGCCCCCGCAGATACGCAGTATTTT. Its protein is CSAAPADTQYF.

V is TRBV29-1 and J is TRBJ2-1, with D possibly matching TRBD2 (5 bases). Per germline, CDR1 SQVTM and CDR2 ANQGSEA. Trimming removed 7 bases from V and 3 bases from J, with 16 bases in between. This CDR3 is 14 amino acids long. CDR3 nucleotide sequence: TGCAGCGCAATACTAGAAACTAGCTACAATGAGCAGTTCTTC. Its protein is CSAILETSYNEQFF.